The next 18 T cell receptor beta chains were all read from a single sample in a study of identical twins. TCRdb used MiXCR to reprocess the 5' RACE reads, holding one entry per CDR3 protein. The data hold 350,000 or so distinct CDR3 sequences, with roughly 10% observed a single time. The sequenced sample consisted of naive T cells sorted from blood. These receptors were taken from a woman aged 45-65 years in good health.

The V call is TRBV15, the J call TRBJ2-7; D is ambiguous. Germline CDR1 reads LNHNV; CDR2 reads YYDKDF (reference sequence). This CDR3 comprises 15 residues. The V end lost 0 bases, the J end lost 6 bases, and 15 bases lay between the germline ends. CDR3 DNA sequence: TGTGCCACCAGCAGAGATAAGGGTTCCGCCTCCGAGCAGTACTTC. Translating it yields CATSRDKGSASEQYF.

Remarks on this clonotype: This may be a read error: a much more frequent sequence differs by one nucleotide. The chain combines TRBV6-5 with TRBJ2-3; a weak D match, TRBD2 (5 bases). The CDR3 contains 13 residues. Germline V CDR1 and CDR2: MNHEY, SVGAGI. The CDR3 reads CVSSPAGKNTQYF. The CDR3 nucleotides are TGTGTCAGCAGTCCGGCCGGGAAGAATACGCAGTATTTT.

The rearrangement links TRBV7-3 to TRBJ2-1; 7 bases are a match to TRBD1. Trimming at V came to 5 bases and at J to 6 bases, leaving 7 bases not matched to a gene. The CDR3 is 14 residues long. The germline V gene has CDR1 SGHTA and CDR2 FQGTGA. This CDR3 reads CASSRQGECNEQFF. CDR3 DNA: TGTGCCAGCAGCCGACAGGGAGAATGCAATGAGCAGTTCTTC.

This clonotype was seen a few times. The gene calls are TRBV3-1 and TRBJ2-7; no reliable D call. The germline CDR1 and CDR2 sequences are LGHDT and YNNKEL (reference sequence). The CDR3 runs to 16 residues. The V end lost 4 bases, the J end lost 2 bases, and 18 bases lay between the germline ends. The CDR3 nucleotides read TGTGCCAGCAGCCCCAGGACGGCGAAAGCCACCTACGAGCAGTACGTC. Amino acid sequence: CASSPRTAKATYEQYV.

The chain carries TRBV12-3 or TRBV12-4 and TRBJ2-3, with TRBD1 matching 8 bases. There are 16 residues in the CDR3. V was clipped by 5 bases and J by 0 bases; unmatched bases: 7. The CDR3 loop reads CASSLQGVSSTDTQYF. The CDR3 DNA sequence: TGTGCCAGCAGTCTACAGGGGGTGTCCAGCACAGATACGCAGTATTTT.

The V call is TRBV3-1, the J call TRBJ2-7; D call uncertain. Germline CDR1 LGHDT, CDR2 YNNKEL (reference sequence). Trimming stripped 0 bases from V and 6 bases from J, with 15 bases between. The CDR3 is 15 amino acids. The CDR3 loop is CASSQDLTPLGEQYF. The CDR3 DNA is TGTGCCAGCAGCCAAGATCTTACGCCCCTTGGCGAGCAGTACTTC.

In this sample, this clonotype turned up a few times. This chain links TRBV5-1 with TRBJ2-7; D may correspond to TRBD1 or TRBD2 (5 bases each). Germline CDR1 is SGHRS and CDR2 is YFSETQ. Trimming cost V 1 base and J 4 bases, with 12 bases left between them. The length of the CDR3 is 14 residues. The CDR3 is CASSLLRGGYEQYV. DNA for the CDR3: TGCGCCAGCAGCTTGTTACGGGGCGGGTACGAGCAGTACGTC.

In its sample, this clonotype was seen many times. The V call is TRBV7-3, the J call TRBJ2-1; D perhaps matches TRBD2 (5 bases). V lost 1 base and J 3 bases, leaving 22 bases between the germline ends. This CDR3 region has 19 residues. Germline CDR1 reads SGHTA; CDR2 reads FQGTGA. The CDR3 DNA reads TGTGCCAGCAGCTTAAGTCCTCGAAAAACTGGACTTGTCTACAATGAGCAGTTCTTC. Protein sequence: CASSLSPRKTGLVYNEQFF.

This clonotype has more than one count but fewer than ten. The chain uses TRBV6-2 or TRBV6-3 and TRBJ2-7, with D uncertain. The CDR3 is 12 amino acids. The V gene's germline CDR1 is MNHEY and CDR2 SVGEGT. The V gene lost 6 bases and the J gene lost 3 bases, with 9 bases spanning the gap. The CDR3 protein is CASSPGNYEQYF. The DNA for the CDR3 is TGTGCCAGCAGCCCAGGAAACTACGAGCAGTACTTC.

This clonotype was seen a few times. The chain combines TRBV20-1 with TRBJ2-4; TRBD2 matches at 9 bases. The germline gives CDR1 DFQATT, CDR2 SNEGSKA (reference sequence). CDR3 length: 19 amino acids. The V segment lost 0 bases and the J segment 4 bases; nucleotides outside the gene matches: 16. CDR3 sequence (DNA): TGCAGTGCTAGAGAGTATAAAGGGGGGACTAGCCGACATAAAAACATTCAGTACTTC. Translation gives CSAREYKGGTSRHKNIQYF.

This clonotype was detected many times. The chain has TRBV24-1 and TRBJ2-1; TRBD2 matches 10 bases. Looked up from germline, CDR1 is KGHDR and CDR2 is SFDVKD. V was clipped by 9 bases and J by 8 bases; unmatched bases: 6. The length of the CDR3 is 13 residues. In nucleotides, the CDR3 is TGTGCCACCTCCCCTAGCGGGAGCTATGAGCAGTTCTTC. It yields the protein CATSPSGSYEQFF.

The chain's CDR3 is CASSSRGRANNYGYTF. CDR3 DNA: TGCGCCAGCAGCTCGCGTGGGAGGGCCAATAACTATGGCTACACCTTC. The rearrangement uses TRBV5-1 and TRBJ1-2; D is unclear. This CDR3 region has 16 residues. Per the germline V gene, CDR1 is SGHRS and CDR2 is YFSETQ. V lost 3 bases to trimming and J lost 1 base, with 16 bases between them.

This chain links TRBV14 with TRBJ2-7, with 9 bases lining up with TRBD1. This CDR3 spans 13 amino acids. Germline values: CDR1 SGHDN, CDR2 FVKESK. With V trimmed by 5 bases and J by 7 bases, 6 bases remained unmatched. As DNA, the CDR3 is TGTGCCAGCAGCGCACAGGGGGCGCGGGAGCAGTACGTC. This codes for CASSAQGAREQYV.

The chain has TRBV11-2 and TRBJ2-1; 11 bases are shared with TRBD2. The germline V gene has CDR1 SGHAT and CDR2 FQNNGV. The CDR3 runs to 14 residues. The trim removed 10 bases at V and 8 bases at J, leaving 10 bases unmatched. CDR3 sequence: CATRLAGWIDEQFF. Written as DNA, the CDR3 is TGTGCCACCCGACTAGCGGGGTGGATAGATGAGCAGTTCTTC.

Here the CDR3 reads CATSRDVQGPGYTF. Written as DNA, the CDR3 is TGTGCCACCAGCAGAGATGTCCAGGGACCTGGCTACACCTTC. The rearrangement links TRBV15 to TRBJ1-2; weak D call: TRBD1 (5 bases). The germline CDR1 and CDR2 sequences are LNHNV and YYDKDF (reference sequence). V lost 0 bases, J lost 7 bases, and 12 bases lay in between. CDR3 length equals 14 residues.

The chain employs TRBV20-1 and TRBJ2-1, with a tentative D call TRBD2 (5 bases). V was trimmed by 5 bases and J by 4 bases, leaving 18 bases between them. Germline-derived CDR1 and CDR2 are DFQATT and SNEGSKA (reference sequence). This CDR3 comprises 15 residues. This CDR3 is CSALILFSAYNEQFF. The DNA for the CDR3 is TGCAGTGCTTTAATCCTGTTTAGCGCTTACAATGAGCAGTTCTTC.

The sample holds many counts of this clonotype. The genes are TRBV27 and TRBJ2-7; perhaps TRBD2 as D (6 bases). Germline values: CDR1 MNHEY, CDR2 SMNVEV (reference sequence). The CDR3 is 13 amino acids. The ends were cut back, 1 base at V and 6 bases at J, with 10 bases in the middle. The CDR3 region has the DNA TGTGCCAGCAGTTTATTAGGAGGGATCGAGCAGTACGTC. Its protein is CASSLLGGIEQYV.

The genes are TRBV12-3 or TRBV12-4 and TRBJ2-7, with 8 bases fitting TRBD2. The CDR3 sequence is 13 residues long. The J segment lost 3 bases and the V segment lost 5 bases, leaving 3 bases of the junction unmatched. This chain's CDR3 is CASSPGGDYEQYF. The CDR3 DNA follows: TGTGCCAGCAGTCCCGGGGGGGACTACGAGCAGTACTTC.